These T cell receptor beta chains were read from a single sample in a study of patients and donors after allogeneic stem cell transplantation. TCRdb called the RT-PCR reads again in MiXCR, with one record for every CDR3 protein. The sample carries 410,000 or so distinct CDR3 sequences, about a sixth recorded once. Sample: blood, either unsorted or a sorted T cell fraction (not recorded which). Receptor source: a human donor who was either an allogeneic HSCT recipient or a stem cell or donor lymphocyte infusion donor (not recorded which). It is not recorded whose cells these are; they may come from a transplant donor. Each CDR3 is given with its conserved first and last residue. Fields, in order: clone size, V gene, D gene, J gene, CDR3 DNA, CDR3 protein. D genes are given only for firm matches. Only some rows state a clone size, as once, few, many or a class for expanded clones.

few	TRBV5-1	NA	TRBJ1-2	TGCGCCAGCAGCTTGGAGGGGTTGGATGGCTACACCTTC	CASSLEGLDGYTF
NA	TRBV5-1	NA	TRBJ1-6	TGCGCCAGCAGCTTGTGGTCAGGGAGAAATTCACCCCTCCACTTT	CASSLWSGRNSPLHF
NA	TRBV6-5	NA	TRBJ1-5	TGTGCCAGCAGTTACTCAGGAGGGGAGGGGAGAAATCAGCCCCAGCATTTT	CASSYSGGEGRNQPQHF
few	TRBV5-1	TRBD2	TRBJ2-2	TGCGCCAGCAGCTTGGCCTTAGCGGGAAAGACCGGGGAGCTGTTTTTT	CASSLALAGKTGELFF
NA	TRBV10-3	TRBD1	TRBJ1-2	TGTGCCATCAGTGATACCCGGGCGACAGGGGTCTATGGCTACACCTTC	CAISDTRATGVYGYTF
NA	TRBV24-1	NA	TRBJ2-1	TGTGCCACCAGTGACCCGGCGCGGGGCCTCTTAAATGAGCAGTTCTTC	CATSDPARGLLNEQFF
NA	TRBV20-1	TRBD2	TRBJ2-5	TGCAGTGCTAGAGTCCCCACGGGAGGAGAGACCCAGTACTTC	CSARVPTGGETQYF
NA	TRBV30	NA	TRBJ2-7	TGTGCCTGGAGCCCGATCCCCACAGGGCGCTCCTACGAGCAGTACTTC	CAWSPIPTGRSYEQYF
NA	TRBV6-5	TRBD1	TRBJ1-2	TGTGCCAGCAGTTACTCAGGGGGCGCAAGCTACGGCTACACCTTC	CASSYSGGASYGYTF
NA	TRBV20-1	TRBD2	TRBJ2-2	TGCAGTGCTCCAGCGGGGGGTATCGACACCGGGGAGCTGTTTTTT	CSAPAGGIDTGELFF
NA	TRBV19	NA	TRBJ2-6	TGTGCCAGTAGTATAACTGGGGCCAACGTCCTGACTTTC	CASSITGANVLTF
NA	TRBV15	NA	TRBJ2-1	TGTGCCACCAGCAGAGATCTCAGCGGATATTCCTACAATGAGCAGTTCTTC	CATSRDLSGYSYNEQFF
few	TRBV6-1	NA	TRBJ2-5	TGTGCCAGCAGGCCCGACGGGACAATCCAAGAGACCCAGTACTTC	CASRPDGTIQETQYF
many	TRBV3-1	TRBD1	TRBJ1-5	TGTGCCAGTAGCCAGGACAGGGCCCAGCCCCAGCATTTT	CASSQDRAQPQHF
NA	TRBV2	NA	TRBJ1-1	TGTGCCAGCAGTGAAAGGAGGGAAACGGAAGCTTTCTTT	CASSERRETEAFF
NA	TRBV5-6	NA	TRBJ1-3	TGTGCCAGCAGCTTGAGACCGCCCGGGACTGGAAACACCATATATTTT	CASSLRPPGTGNTIYF
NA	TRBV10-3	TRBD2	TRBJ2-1	TGTGCCATCAGTGGAAGGTGGGGACTAGCGGGAGTTAATGAGCAGTTCTTC	CAISGRWGLAGVNEQFF
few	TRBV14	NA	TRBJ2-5	TGTGCCAGCAGCCAAGGGGTCCAGGGAACGGAGACCCAGTACTTC	CASSQGVQGTETQYF
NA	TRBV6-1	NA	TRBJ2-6	TGTGCCAGCAGCCCGAGTCCTGGGGCCAACGTCCTGACTTTC	CASSPSPGANVLTF
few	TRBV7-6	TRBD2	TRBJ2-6	TGTGCCAGCAGCTCCCCACTAGCGGGGGGTCGCTCTGGGGCCAACGTCCTGACTTTC	CASSSPLAGGRSGANVLTF
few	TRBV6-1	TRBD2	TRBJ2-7	TGTGCCAGCAGCGGACATAGCGGGAGCAACCACGAGCAGTACTTC	CASSGHSGSNHEQYF
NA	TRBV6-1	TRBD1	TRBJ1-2	TGTGCCATCAGGGGGAGACAGAACTATGGCTACACCTTC	CAIRGRQNYGYTF
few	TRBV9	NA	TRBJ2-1	TGTGCCAGCAGCGTAGAAAGGGGCAGACCATCCTACAATGAGCAGTTCTTC	CASSVERGRPSYNEQFF
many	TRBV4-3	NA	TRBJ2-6	TGCGCCAGCAGCCATTTAGGACAACTTGGGGCCAACGTCCTGACTTTC	CASSHLGQLGANVLTF
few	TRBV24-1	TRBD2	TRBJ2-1	TGTGCCACCAGTGATCGTAGACTAGCTGCCTCCTACAATGAGCAGTTCTTC	CATSDRRLAASYNEQFF
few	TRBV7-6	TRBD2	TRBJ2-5	TGTGCCAGCAGCTTAGCGGGACTACTGTACTTC	CASSLAGLLYF
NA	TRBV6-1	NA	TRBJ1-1	TGTGCCAGCACGCGCTTGAGAGGGCGGGTGAACACTGAAGCTTTCTTT	CASTRLRGRVNTEAFF
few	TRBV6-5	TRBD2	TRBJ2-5	TGTGCCAGCAGTTACTTGACCCTCGGGACTAAAGAGACCCAGTACTTC	CASSYLTLGTKETQYF
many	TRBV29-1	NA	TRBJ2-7	TGCAGCGTTGGGAAGGTATCCTACGAGCAGTACTTC	CSVGKVSYEQYF
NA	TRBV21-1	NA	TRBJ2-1	TGTGCCAGCAGCAAAGGAGGGGACTTTTCCAATGAGCAGTTCTTC	CASSKGGDFSNEQFF
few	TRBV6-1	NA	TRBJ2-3	TGTGCCAGCAGCAACCCTCGAGGACGGGGCACAGATACGCAGTATTTT	CASSNPRGRGTDTQYF
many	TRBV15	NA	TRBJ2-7	TGTGCCACCAGCAGAAACCTGGGACTTGCATCCTACGAGCAGTACTTC	CATSRNLGLASYEQYF
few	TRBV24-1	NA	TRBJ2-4	TGTGCCACCAGTGAAGCAGGGTCAGGCGCCAAAAACATTCAGTACTTC	CATSEAGSGAKNIQYF
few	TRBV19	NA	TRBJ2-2	TGTGCCAGTAGTAATAGCGAGGTAGTTACCGGGGAGCTGTTTTTT	CASSNSEVVTGELFF
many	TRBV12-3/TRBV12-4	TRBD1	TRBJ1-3	TGTGCCAGCAGTAGGGACAGGGCAGGAAACACCATATATTTT	CASSRDRAGNTIYF
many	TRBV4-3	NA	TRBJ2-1	TGCGCCAGCAGCCCTTCGAGACAGGCCTCCTACAATGAGCAGTTCTTC	CASSPSRQASYNEQFF
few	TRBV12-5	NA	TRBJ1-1	TGTGCTAGTGGTTTGGGGGGAGCAGGCACTGAAGCTTTCTTT	CASGLGGAGTEAFF
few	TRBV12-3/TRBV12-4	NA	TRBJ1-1	TGTGCCAGCAGTTTGAGGGGCCCCGTTCCCACTGAAGCTTTCTTT	CASSLRGPVPTEAFF
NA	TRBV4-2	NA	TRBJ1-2	TGTGCCAGCAGCCAAGATTGGGGCCGGGGCTACACCTTC	CASSQDWGRGYTF
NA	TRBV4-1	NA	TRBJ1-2	TGCGCCAGCAGCCCAGCCGACCCATCACGCGGTGGCTACACCTTC	CASSPADPSRGGYTF
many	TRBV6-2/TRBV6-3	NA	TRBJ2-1	TGTGCCAGCAGGCGAGAGTCCAGGTCCTACTTTAAGGTGCAGTTCTTC	CASRRESRSYFKVQFF
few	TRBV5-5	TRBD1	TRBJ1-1	TGTGCCAGCAGCCCGGGACAGGGGTGGACTGAAGCTTTCTTT	CASSPGQGWTEAFF
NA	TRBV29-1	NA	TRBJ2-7	TGCAGCGCTCGGACAGCTTCCTCCTACGAGCAGTACTTC	CSARTASSYEQYF
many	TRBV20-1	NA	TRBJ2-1	TGCAGTGCTAGGACGCAGAGGGCCTACAATGAGCAGTTCTTC	CSARTQRAYNEQFF
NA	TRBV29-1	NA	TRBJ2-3	TGCAGCGCCCTAGTTACTGGGGGGACGCAGTATTTT	CSALVTGGTQYF
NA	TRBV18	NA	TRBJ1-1	TGTGCCAGCTCAGAAAGCACACAGGGCGTCACTGAAGCTTTCTTT	CASSESTQGVTEAFF
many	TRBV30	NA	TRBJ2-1	TGTGCCTGCCTCATAGGGGGGGAGCAGTTCTTC	CACLIGGEQFF
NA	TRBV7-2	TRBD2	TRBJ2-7	TGTGCCAGCAGCACGCGGACTAGCCAAGGACCCTACGAGCAGTACTTC	CASSTRTSQGPYEQYF
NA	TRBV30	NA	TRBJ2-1	TGTGCCTGGAGGGAGAGGGGTCGGTACAATGAGCAGTTCTTC	CAWRERGRYNEQFF
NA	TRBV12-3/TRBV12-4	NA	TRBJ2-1	TGTGCCAGCAGTGCCCCCTCTGTGTTAGCGGGTATCAGGGGCAATGAGCAGTTCTTC	CASSAPSVLAGIRGNEQFF
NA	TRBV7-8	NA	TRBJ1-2	TGTGCCAGCAGCGCCCGACAGAGAAATAACTATGGCTACACCTTC	CASSARQRNNYGYTF
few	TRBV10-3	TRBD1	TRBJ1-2	TGTGCCATCAGTGAGGACAGGGGCTATGGCTACACCTTC	CAISEDRGYGYTF
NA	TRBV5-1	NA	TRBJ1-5	TGCGCCAGCAGTGAACAGGGTCAGGGCAATCAGCCCCAGCATTTT	CASSEQGQGNQPQHF
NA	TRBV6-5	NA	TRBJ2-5	TGTGCCAGCAGTTACCCCACAGGAAGGCAAGAGACCCAGTACTTC	CASSYPTGRQETQYF
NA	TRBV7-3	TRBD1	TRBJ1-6	TGTGCCAGCAGCTGGGACAGAAATTCACCCCTCCACTTT	CASSWDRNSPLHF